This TCR beta chain was sequenced for a study of blood T cell repertoires in COVID-19. At the level of the study: PBMCs, B-cell-depleted T cells, or T cells were the source of the cDNA or gDNA that made up the material.

The CDR3 spans 15 residues. Looked up from germline, CDR1 is MDHEN and CDR2 is SYDVKM. The germline V and J ends were trimmed by 2 bases and 0 bases, with 11 bases remaining between them. In the original workflow: Amplification with reference gene primers provided the estimates of nucleated cell counts. The assay was immunoSEQ multiplex PCR, and TCRdb's table has in-frame clones only and misses some. V, J and clone size are taken as reported in that table, and D and trimming were inferred from the DNA itself. The data show roughly 230,000 clones, over 75% seen once. This TCR was sampled from a human donor in a cohort sampled during active COVID-19. The gene calls are TRBV28 and TRBJ2-7, with a weak D call TRBD2 (5 bases). Sequenced input: peripheral blood. The CDR3 coding sequence is TGTGCCAGCAGTTTAGCTAGCACGAGCTCCTACGAGCAGTACTTC. This sequence encodes CASSLASTSSYEQYF.